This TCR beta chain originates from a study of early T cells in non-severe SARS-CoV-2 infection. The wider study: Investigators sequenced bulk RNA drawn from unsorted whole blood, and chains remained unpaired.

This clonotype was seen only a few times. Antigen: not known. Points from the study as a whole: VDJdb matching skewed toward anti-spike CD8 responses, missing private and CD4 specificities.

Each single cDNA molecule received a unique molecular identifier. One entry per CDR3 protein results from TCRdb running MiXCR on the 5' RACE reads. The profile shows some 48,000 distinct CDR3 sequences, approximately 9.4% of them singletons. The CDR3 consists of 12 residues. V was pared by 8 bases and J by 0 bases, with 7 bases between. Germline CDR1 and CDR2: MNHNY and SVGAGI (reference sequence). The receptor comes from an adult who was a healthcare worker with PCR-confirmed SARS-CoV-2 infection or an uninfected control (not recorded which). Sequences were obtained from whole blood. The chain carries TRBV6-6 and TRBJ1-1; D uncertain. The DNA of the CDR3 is TGTGCCAGCGGAGAAATGAACACTGAAGCTTTCTTT. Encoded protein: CASGEMNTEAFF.